This TCR beta chain came from a study of human T cells and chemical hapten exposure. Background on the study: During the roughly 25-week study period, patients had diphenylcyclopropenone applied to the scalp every week. Chiefly female patients presented with alopecia areata, totalis or universalis. Study results and caveats: Healthy people's immune response may differ from that of the donors, who had alopecia. Expanded TCRs produced significantly more large CDR3 similarity clusters than controls did.

V gave up 6 bases and J gave up 9 bases, with 24 bases separating them. This CDR3 has 15 residues. Germline V gives CDR1 MNHNS, CDR2 SASEGT. This clonotype appeared many times. What it binds is unknown. The time point was: patch test 1, 2 weeks after DPC sensitization. Stated treatment: therapeutic diphenylcyclopropenone sensitization with weekly scalp DPC. One entry per CDR3 protein, called by TCRdb with MiXCR from the RACE reads. The sample shows approximately 79,000 distinct CDR3 sequences, 10% of them seen only once. The gene calls are TRBV6-1 and TRBJ2-7; tentatively, D is TRBD1 (6 bases). The sequence derives from a woman aged 50 to 65 with alopecia areata. Some clones in this sample may be carry-over from other donors' samples. The source was whole blood, collected in connection with sensitization to the hapten diphenylcyclopropenone (DPC). The CDR3 spells CASSEVQGWGQGQYF. The DNA for the CDR3 is TGTGCCAGCAGCGAGGTGCAGGGCTGGGGGCAAGGGCAGTACTTC.